Listed below are T cell receptor beta chains from one sample, sequenced in a study of identifying expanded T cells in peripheral blood. Generated by immunoSEQ multiplex PCR, the TCRdb table keeps only in-frame clones and is missing some. The repertoire holds about 58,000 clones, with roughly nine tenths as singletons. Sequencing was performed on blood. The origin of the receptors is a person aged 18-70 years in good health. Each CDR3 is given with its conserved first and last residue. Fields, in order: D gene, clone size, J gene, V gene, CDR3 protein, CDR3 DNA. A D gene is named only where the DNA matches it firmly. Size is stated for part of the rows, as once, few or many counts, or as a class when the clone is expanded.

NA | NA | TRBJ1-3 | TRBV7-9 | CASSLALGQSGNTIYF | TGTGCCAGCAGCTTAGCGCTCGGACAGTCTGGAAACACCATATATTTT
NA | NA | TRBJ2-3 | TRBV4-1 | CASSGYTQTDTQYF | TGCGCCAGCAGCGGATATACACAGACAGATACGCAGTATTTT
NA | NA | TRBJ2-1 | TRBV4-3 | CASSQVMTGEQFF | TGCGCCAGCAGCCAAGTCATGACCGGTGAGCAGTTCTTC
TRBD1 | NA | TRBJ2-7 | TRBV5-1 | CASSLGEFESGTGAVF | TGCGCCAGCAGCTTGGGGGAATTCGAGAGTGGGACAGGGGCAGTCTTC
TRBD1 | NA | TRBJ1-1 | TRBV7-2 | CASHTSQGHEAFF | TGTGCCAGCCACACTTCACAGGGGCATGAAGCTTTCTTT
NA | NA | TRBJ2-5 | TRBV11-2 | CASSLEPNNQETQYF | TGTGCCAGCAGCTTAGAGCCAAACAACCAAGAGACCCAGTACTTC
NA | NA | TRBJ1-5 | TRBV12-5 | CASGLSNQPQHF | TGTGCTAGTGGCCTTAGCAATCAGCCCCAGCATTTT
NA | NA | TRBJ2-7 | TRBV27 | CASSPTFGAVEQYF | TGTGCCAGCAGTCCAACTTTTGGGGCGGTCGAGCAGTACTTC
NA | NA | TRBJ2-5 | TRBV7-2 | CASSFSVQETQYF | TGTGCCAGCAGCTTTTCAGTTCAAGAGACCCAGTACTTC
NA | NA | TRBJ2-3 | TRBV6-1 | CASSEGSGSTDTQYF | TGTGCCAGCAGTGAAGGTAGCGGAAGCACAGATACGCAGTATTTT
TRBD1 | NA | TRBJ1-1 | TRBV28 | CASSWQGGNTEAFF | TGTGCCAGCAGTTGGCAGGGGGGGAACACTGAAGCTTTCTTT
TRBD2 | NA | TRBJ2-3 | TRBV4-1 | CASSLSGSPADTQYF | TGCGCCAGCAGCCTTAGCGGGAGCCCCGCAGATACGCAGTATTTT
TRBD2 | NA | TRBJ2-2 | TRBV7-9 | CASWGSGRTSTGELFF | TGTGCCAGCTGGGGCAGCGGGAGGACGAGCACCGGGGAGCTGTTTTTT
NA | NA | TRBJ1-1 | TRBV5-6 | CASSLVGGNTEAFF | TGTGCCAGCAGCTTGGTTGGGGGGAACACTGAAGCTTTCTTT
TRBD2 | NA | TRBJ2-1 | TRBV2 | CASRGLAGDVEQFF | TGTGCCAGCAGAGGACTAGCGGGGGATGTTGAGCAGTTCTTC
TRBD2 | NA | TRBJ2-1 | TRBV27 | CASSLYFSGNNEQFF | TGTGCCAGCAGCTTATACTTTAGCGGGAACAATGAGCAGTTCTTC
TRBD2 | NA | TRBJ2-5 | TRBV29-1 | CSVCGAGLRETQYF | TGCAGCGTTTGTGGAGCGGGGCTCCGGGAGACCCAGTACTTC
TRBD1 | NA | TRBJ2-2 | TRBV6-5 | CASRRQGAYTGELFF | TGTGCCAGCAGACGTCAGGGGGCTTACACCGGGGAGCTGTTTTTT
TRBD1 | once | TRBJ2-3 | TRBV13 | CASSRNGQGSTDTQYF | TGTGCCAGCAGTCGGAACGGACAGGGTAGCACAGATACGCAGTATTTT
TRBD1 | NA | TRBJ1-2 | TRBV5-1 | CASSLGTGKSYTF | TGCGCCAGCAGCTTAGGGACAGGAAAAAGCTACACCTTC
NA | NA | TRBJ1-1 | TRBV18 | CASSPRTPNTEAFF | TGTGCCAGCTCACCAAGGACACCGAACACTGAAGCTTTCTTT
TRBD2 | once | TRBJ2-5 | TRBV2 | CASSESGRGGETQYF | TGTGCCAGCAGTGAAAGCGGGAGAGGAGGAGAGACCCAGTACTTC
NA | NA | TRBJ2-1 | TRBV12-5 | CASLPSGVYNEQFF | TGTGCTAGTTTGCCATCGGGGGTGTACAATGAGCAGTTCTTC
TRBD1 | NA | TRBJ1-1 | TRBV6-1 | CASSESRDRVSTFF | TGTGCCAGCAGTGAATCGCGGGACAGGGTTTCGACTTTCTTT
NA | NA | TRBJ2-2 | TRBV5-1 | CASSVVGGNGELFF | TGCGCCAGCAGCGTAGTTGGGGGTAACGGGGAGCTGTTTTTT
TRBD1 | NA | TRBJ2-2 | TRBV4-3 | CASSQLGQGLGELFF | TGCGCCAGCAGCCAATTGGGACAGGGGCTTGGGGAGCTGTTTTTT
NA | NA | TRBJ1-4 | TRBV15 | CATSKLGPLNEKLFF | TGTGCCACCAGCAAGCTGGGACCACTTAATGAAAAACTGTTTTTT
NA | NA | TRBJ2-1 | TRBV2 | CASRGGDNEQFF | TGTGCCAGCAGGGGGGGAGACAATGAGCAGTTCTTC